There are a few counts of the clone carrying this T cell receptor beta chain. As yet, its antigen is unknown. This CDR3 is built from 15 residues. Sequencing targeted expressed TCRB transcripts, as all isolated RNA had been reverse transcribed. Generated by immunoSEQ multiplex PCR, the TCRdb table keeps only in-frame clones and is missing some. The sample has 160,000 or so clones, about 10% seen once. The data are from a study of beta chain features in type 1 diabetes. Findings and caveats of the study: In every one of the four CD4+ subsets, TCRB CDR3s were moderately but significantly shorter in Type 1 diabetes patients.

The chain is built from TRBV1 and TRBJ2-4; the table's D gene call, TRBD2, was not cross checked with the DNA. TRBV1 is tagged as a pseudogene. This clonotype was sampled from a woman aged 25 to 39 with type 1 diabetes. The sequenced sample consisted of central memory CD4+ T cells from blood. CDR3 DNA sequence: TGCACCTGGAGAGGGTACGGGTTAGCCAAAAACATTCAGTACTTC. This encodes CTWRGYGLAKNIQYF.